These T cell receptor beta chains were read from a single sample in a study of blood T cell repertoires in COVID-19. Assay used: immunoSEQ multiplex PCR; TCRdb lists only in-frame clones, some missing. The data hold 100,000 to 150,000 clones, with roughly 90% observed a single time. The specimen sequenced was peripheral blood. All receptors come from a man in his fifties with acute or convalescent COVID-19. Each CDR3 is given with its conserved first and last residue. Fields, in order: V gene, J gene, CDR3 protein.

v_gene: TRBV4-1
j_gene: TRBJ1-2
CDR3aa: CASSQDERGRIYGYTF

v_gene: TRBV12-3/TRBV12-4
j_gene: TRBJ2-1
CDR3aa: CASSLTGGEQFF

v_gene: TRBV24-1
j_gene: TRBJ1-5
CDR3aa: CATSDSQGAFQPQHF

v_gene: TRBV5-4
j_gene: TRBJ2-1
CDR3aa: CASSLMRLAGYEQFF

v_gene: TRBV29-1
j_gene: TRBJ2-7
CDR3aa: CSVGLYEQYF

v_gene: TRBV18
j_gene: TRBJ2-1
CDR3aa: CASSPSGTGGHSYNEQFF

v_gene: TRBV12-3/TRBV12-4
j_gene: TRBJ2-3
CDR3aa: CASSFLPDTQYF

v_gene: TRBV2
j_gene: TRBJ1-6
CDR3aa: CASRGAGLNSPLHF

v_gene: TRBV7-8
j_gene: TRBJ1-2
CDR3aa: CASSQPGQGNYGYTF

v_gene: TRBV7-9
j_gene: TRBJ1-5
CDR3aa: CASSLKREQPQHF

v_gene: TRBV24-1
j_gene: TRBJ2-7
CDR3aa: CATSKGASFYEQYF

v_gene: TRBV2
j_gene: TRBJ1-1
CDR3aa: CASSSNMNTEAFF

v_gene: TRBV10-2
j_gene: TRBJ1-1
CDR3aa: CASSVNPGGNTEAFF

v_gene: TRBV6-5
j_gene: TRBJ1-1
CDR3aa: CASSYSQLNTEAFF

v_gene: TRBV2
j_gene: TRBJ2-3
CDR3aa: CASSPRVSTQYF

v_gene: TRBV7-2
j_gene: TRBJ2-7
CDR3aa: CASSLAPGTGIEQYF

v_gene: TRBV6-1
j_gene: TRBJ2-3
CDR3aa: CASSEAGGVDTQYF

v_gene: TRBV11-3
j_gene: TRBJ2-6
CDR3aa: CASSVGGNVLTF

v_gene: TRBV19
j_gene: TRBJ2-7
CDR3aa: CASSIDGAGLYEQYF

v_gene: TRBV5-1
j_gene: TRBJ2-1
CDR3aa: CASSSRTSSYNEQFF

v_gene: TRBV24-1
j_gene: TRBJ2-2
CDR3aa: CATSAPLAGGRGTGELFF

v_gene: TRBV27
j_gene: TRBJ1-2
CDR3aa: CASSSPSTGEYGYTF

v_gene: TRBV15
j_gene: TRBJ2-7
CDR3aa: CATSREIGRENPYEQYF

v_gene: TRBV24-1
j_gene: TRBJ1-5
CDR3aa: CATSDPGTGQHF

v_gene: TRBV30
j_gene: TRBJ1-4
CDR3aa: CAWNVLRGCGEKLFF